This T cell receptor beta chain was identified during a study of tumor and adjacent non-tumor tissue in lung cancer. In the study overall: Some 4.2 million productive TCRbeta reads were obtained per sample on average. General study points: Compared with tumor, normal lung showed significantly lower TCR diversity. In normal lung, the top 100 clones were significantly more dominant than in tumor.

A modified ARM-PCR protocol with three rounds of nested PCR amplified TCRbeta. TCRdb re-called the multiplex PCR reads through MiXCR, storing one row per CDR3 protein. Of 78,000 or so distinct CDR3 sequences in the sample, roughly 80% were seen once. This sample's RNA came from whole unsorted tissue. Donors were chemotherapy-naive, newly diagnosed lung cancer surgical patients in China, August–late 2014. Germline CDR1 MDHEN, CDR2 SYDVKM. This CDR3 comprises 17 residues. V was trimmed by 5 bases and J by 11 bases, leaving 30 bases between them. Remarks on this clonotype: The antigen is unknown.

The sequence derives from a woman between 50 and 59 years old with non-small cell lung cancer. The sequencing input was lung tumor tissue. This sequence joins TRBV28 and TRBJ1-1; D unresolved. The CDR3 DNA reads TGTGCCAGCAGTGCCCCCGGGAACAGCAACTTCGAAAGGAATGCTTTCTTT. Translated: CASSAPGNSNFERNAFF.